This TCR beta chain was profiled in a study of Graves' ophthalmopathy and Graves' hyperthyroidism. Study details: Samples of peripheral blood were obtained at initial diagnosis, prior to treatment of any kind. Whole-study findings and limits: A 13-signature model separated ophthalmopathy from stable hyperthyroidism, about 90% sensitivity, about 81% specificity.

For repertoire sequencing, the TCR beta CDR3 regions were amplified from RNA transcripts. First-round RT-PCR relied on HTBI primers, and a second-round multiplex PCR came next. In TCRdb, the multiplex PCR reads were re-called with MiXCR into one record per CDR3 protein. The repertoire has some 47,000 distinct CDR3 sequences, around 45% of them found once; the top ten carry around 25%. Germline V lookup: CDR1 LNHDA, CDR2 SQIVND (reference sequence). CDR3 size: 14 residues. About this clonotype itself: Its antigen is not known. Compared with germline, one end of the junction differs, possibly owing to a read error.

Sequenced: peripheral blood. The sequence came from an adult man with Graves' ophthalmopathy. The V gene is TRBV19, the J gene TRBJ2-2; D assignment may be TRBD1 or TRBD2 (5 bases each). The CDR3 nucleotides are TGTGCCATTAGGGGATCAATGAACACCGGGGAACTGTTTTTT. The encoded protein is CAIRGSMNTGELFF. Together with reference TRBV19 and TRBJ2-2, the CDR3 gives the full variable domain: DGGITQSPKYLFRKEGQNVTLSCEQNLNHDAMYWYRQDPGQGLRLIYYSQIVNDFQKGDIAEGYSVSREKKESFPLTVTSAQKNPTAFYLCAIRGSMNTGELFFGEGSRLTVL.